This entry concerns a single TCR beta chain. The sample comes from a study of T cell changes during pregnancy in multiple sclerosis. Assay: immunoSEQ multiplex PCR; the TCRdb copy retains only in-frame clones and omits some. Of about 70,000 clones in the sample, about 95% were seen once. V lost 1 base to trimming and J lost 3 bases; unmatched junction nucleotides: 3. Per the germline V gene, CDR1 is SGHTA and CDR2 is FQGNSA. This CDR3 is 15 amino acids long. The sequence derives from a female donor with multiple sclerosis, enrolled in a pregnancy study. J is TRBJ2-7 and V is TRBV7-2, with TRBD2 identical over 10 bases. The sample here was peripheral blood, taken in the third trimester of pregnancy. CDR3 sequence reads: CASSLVASGGYEQYF. The DNA for the CDR3 is TGTGCCAGCAGCTTAGTGGCTAGCGGGGGCTACGAGCAGTACTTC.